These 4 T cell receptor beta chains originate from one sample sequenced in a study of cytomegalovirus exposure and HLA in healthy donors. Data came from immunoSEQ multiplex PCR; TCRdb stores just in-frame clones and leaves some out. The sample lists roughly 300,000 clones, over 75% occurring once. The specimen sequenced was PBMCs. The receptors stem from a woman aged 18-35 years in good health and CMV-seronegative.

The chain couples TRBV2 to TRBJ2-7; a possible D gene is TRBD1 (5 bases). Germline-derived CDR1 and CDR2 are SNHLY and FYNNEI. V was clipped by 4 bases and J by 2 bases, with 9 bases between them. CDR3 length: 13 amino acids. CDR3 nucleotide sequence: TGTGCCAGCAGTGGCAGACAGCCCTACGAGCAGTACTTC. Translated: CASSGRQPYEQYF.

CDR3 region: CASSFGAGTEAFF. The CDR3 nucleotides are TGTGCCAGCAGTTTCGGAGCAGGGACTGAAGCTTTCTTT. The chain has TRBV27 and TRBJ1-1; maybe TRBD1 (5 bases). The V gene's germline CDR1 is MNHEY and CDR2 SMNVEV (reference sequence). V dropped 3 bases and J dropped 5 bases, with 10 bases sitting between them. This CDR3 has 13 amino acids.

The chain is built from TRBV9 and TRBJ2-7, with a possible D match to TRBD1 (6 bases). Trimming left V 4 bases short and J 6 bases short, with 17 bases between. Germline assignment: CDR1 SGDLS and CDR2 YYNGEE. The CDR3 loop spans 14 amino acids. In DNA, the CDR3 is TGTGCCAGCAGCCCGGGACAATACTTATTCGAGCAGTACTTC. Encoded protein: CASSPGQYLFEQYF.

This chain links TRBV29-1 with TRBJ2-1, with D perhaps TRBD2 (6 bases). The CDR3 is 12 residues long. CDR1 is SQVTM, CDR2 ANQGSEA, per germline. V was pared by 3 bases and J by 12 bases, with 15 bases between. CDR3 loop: CSVDPGEPVQFF. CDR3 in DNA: TGCAGCGTTGATCCGGGGGAACCAGTGCAGTTCTTC.